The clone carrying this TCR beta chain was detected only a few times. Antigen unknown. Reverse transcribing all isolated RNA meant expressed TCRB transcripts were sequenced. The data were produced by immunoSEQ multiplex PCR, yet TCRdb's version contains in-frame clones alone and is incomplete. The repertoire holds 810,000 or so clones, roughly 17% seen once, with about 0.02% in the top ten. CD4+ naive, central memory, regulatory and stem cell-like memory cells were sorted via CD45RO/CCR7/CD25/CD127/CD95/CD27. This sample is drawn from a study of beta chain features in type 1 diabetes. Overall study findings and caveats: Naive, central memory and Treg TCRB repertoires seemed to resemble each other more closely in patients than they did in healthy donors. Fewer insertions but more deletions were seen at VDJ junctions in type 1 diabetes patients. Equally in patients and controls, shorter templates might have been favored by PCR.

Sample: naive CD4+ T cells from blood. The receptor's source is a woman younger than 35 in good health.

The CDR3 is CASSLKLGPQETQYF. The CDR3 DNA reads as TGTGCCAGCAGCTTAAAGCTTGGTCCTCAAGAGACCCAGTACTTC. The rearrangement links TRBV7-9 to TRBJ2-5; D unresolved. Germline V lookup: CDR1 SEHNR, CDR2 FQNEAQ (reference sequence). V dropped 2 bases and J dropped 2 bases, with 12 bases sitting between them. The CDR3 contains 15 residues. Combining the CDR3 with reference TRBV7-9 and TRBJ2-5 gives the whole variable domain DTGVSQNPRHKITKRGQNVTFRCDPISEHNRLYWYRQTLGQGPEFLTYFQNEAQLEKSRLLSDRFSAERPKGSFSTLEIQRTEQGDSAMYLCASSLKLGPQETQYFGPGTRLLVL.